These T cell receptor beta chains were read from a single sample in a study of regulatory T cells in long-lasting Graves disease. TCRdb passed the multiplex PCR reads through MiXCR, listing each CDR3 protein once. This repertoire shows 360,000 or so distinct CDR3 sequences, around 15% found once; its top ten account for 20%. The sample also formed part of further work on T cells in Graves' hyperthyroidism and ophthalmopathy.

Sequences were derived from peripheral blood mononuclear cells (PBMCs), sampled at new diagnosis, from a patient treated with antithyroid drugs. The receptors were gathered from a woman aged 18-30 years with Graves disease. CDR3s include the opening cysteine and the closing phenylalanine or tryptophan. The order of the fields is V gene, D gene, J gene, clone size, CDR3 protein, CDR3 DNA. The D gene is left open where the match is weak. A row's size may be missing; if present it is once, few, many or a size class.

TRBV25-1	-	TRBJ1-6	few	CASSRGAGYNSPLHF	TGTGCCAGCAGTCGGGGGGCAGGCTATAATTCACCCCTCCACTTT
TRBV3-1	TRBD1	TRBJ1-1	few	CASSHEGTGRAFF	TGTGCCAGCAGCCACGAAGGGACAGGGAGAGCTTTCTTT
TRBV5-5	TRBD1	TRBJ2-7	-	CASSTGQGVTYEQYF	TGTGCCAGCAGCACGGGACAGGGCGTTACCTACGAGCAGTACTTC
TRBV20-1	TRBD1	TRBJ2-3	many	CSAAGGSADTQYF	TGCAGTGCGGCAGGGGGCTCGGCAGATACGCAGTATTTT
TRBV24-1	TRBD1	TRBJ2-2	-	CATSDAGQGPAGELFF	TGTGCCACCAGTGACGCGGGACAGGGGCCGGCCGGGGAGCTGTTTTTT
TRBV12-3/TRBV12-4	TRBD1	TRBJ1-1	many	CASRTHTGVDTEAFF	TGTGCCAGCAGGACACATACAGGGGTGGACACTGAAGCTTTCTTT
TRBV10-3	TRBD1	TRBJ2-6	many	CAISEARDRGSGANVLTF	TGTGCCATCAGTGAGGCCCGGGACAGGGGGTCTGGGGCCAACGTCCTGACTTTC
TRBV28	-	TRBJ1-1	many	CASSFFPPGHENTEAFF	TGTGCCAGCAGTTTCTTCCCACCGGGACACGAGAACACTGAAGCTTTCTTT
TRBV5-1	-	TRBJ1-1	many	CASSLAAALGTEAFF	TGCGCCAGCAGCTTGGCCGCGGCGCTGGGGACTGAAGCTTTCTTT
TRBV6-1	TRBD1	TRBJ2-1	few	CASRAGLGTAYNERFF	TGTGCCAGCAGGGCGGGCCTCGGGACAGCCTACAATGAGCGGTTCTTC
TRBV3-1	-	TRBJ2-7	many	CASSQVGGLLYEQYF	TGTGCCAGCAGCCAAGTGGGGGGCCTCTTGTACGAGCAGTACTTC
TRBV20-1	TRBD1	TRBJ1-1	many	CSASTGQSTEAFF	TGCAGTGCCTCGACAGGGCAATCCACTGAAGCTTTCTTT
TRBV5-1	-	TRBJ1-2	many	CASSLGSHTNGYTF	TGCGCCAGCAGCTTAGGGTCCCATACCAATGGCTACACCTTC
TRBV14	-	TRBJ1-3	few	CASSQDIGYSGNTIYF	TGTGCCAGCAGCCAAGATATCGGGTACTCTGGAAACACCATATATTTT
TRBV30	-	TRBJ2-1	many	CAWTRDNEQFF	TGTGCCTGGACCAGGGACAATGAGCAGTTCTTC
TRBV20-1	TRBD1	TRBJ1-3	-	CSARGQASHTIYF	TGCAGTGCTAGGGGACAGGCGTCACACACCATATATTTT
TRBV10-3	TRBD2	TRBJ2-7	many	CAISESSGTHEQYF	TGTGCCATCAGTGAGTCAAGCGGGACTCACGAGCAGTACTTC
TRBV9	TRBD2	TRBJ2-1	few	CASSVWGRGASSYNEQFF	TGTGCCAGCAGCGTATGGGGGCGGGGGGCGAGCTCCTACAATGAGCAGTTCTTC
TRBV11-2	-	TRBJ1-1	few	CASSKEAFF	TGTGCCAGCAGCAAGGAAGCTTTCTTT
TRBV7-9	TRBD2	TRBJ2-1	few	CASSRGGAGGQYDEQFF	TGTGCCAGCAGCCGTGGAGGGGCGGGAGGACAGTACGATGAGCAGTTCTTC
TRBV6-2/TRBV6-3	TRBD2	TRBJ2-7	many	CASSALAGVGAYEQYF	TGTGCCAGCAGTGCTCTAGCGGGAGTTGGAGCCTACGAGCAGTACTTC
TRBV29-1	TRBD2	TRBJ2-7	-	CSVDLGGGYEQYF	TGCAGCGTTGATCTGGGGGGAGGGTACGAGCAGTACTTC
TRBV20-1	TRBD2	TRBJ2-1	many	CSARPGLAGGLNEQFF	TGCAGTGCTAGACCGGGACTAGCGGGGGGACTCAATGAGCAGTTCTTC
TRBV20-1	-	TRBJ1-2	many	CSARAHFGSDGYTF	TGCAGTGCTAGAGCACATTTCGGGAGTGACGGCTACACCTTC
TRBV20-1	-	TRBJ1-1	many	CSASSQGTEAFF	TGCAGTGCTAGCAGCCAGGGCACTGAAGCTTTCTTT
TRBV9	TRBD1	TRBJ1-3	-	CASSVATGGNTIYF	TGTGCCAGCAGCGTGGCGACAGGGGGAAACACCATATATTTT
TRBV4-2	-	TRBJ1-2	-	CASSHRETGAYGYTF	TGTGCCAGCAGCCACCGAGAGACAGGTGCCTATGGCTACACCTTC
TRBV3-1	-	TRBJ2-2	-	CASSSGDTGELFF	TGTGCCAGCAGCTCAGGGGACACCGGGGAGCTGTTTTTT
TRBV9	-	TRBJ1-2	-	CASSGNFAGGSLF	-
TRBV6-1	-	TRBJ2-3	-	CASSAQNAGDTQYF	TGTGCCAGCAGTGCGCAAAACGCAGGGGACACGCAGTATTTT
TRBV5-1	-	TRBJ2-1	many	CASSHTYNEQFF	TGCGCCAGTTCCCACACCTACAATGAGCAGTTCTTC
TRBV11-2	-	TRBJ2-5	many	CASSLRAWEQETQYF	TGTGCCAGCAGCCTACGGGCTTGGGAGCAAGAGACCCAGTACTTC
TRBV3-1	TRBD2	TRBJ2-7	many	CASSHSRGLAGGTEQYF	TGTGCCAGCAGCCATTCCCGTGGACTAGCGGGAGGTACCGAGCAGTACTTC
TRBV20-1	TRBD1	TRBJ1-2	-	CSARESDLGQGRIYGYTF	TGCAGTGCTAGAGAATCGGATTTGGGACAGGGGCGCATCTATGGCTACACCTTC
TRBV5-1	TRBD1	TRBJ1-1	many	CASSRDSPNTEAFF	TGCGCCAGCAGCCGGGACAGTCCGAACACTGAAGCTTTCTTT